This TCR beta chain was identified during a study of a mutant IDH1 vaccine in newly diagnosed glioma. Study details: Following radiotherapy alone, or alongside temozolomide cycles, vaccination was started after an interval of 4-6 weeks. Males made up about 62% and females around 38% of treated patients, whose mean age was roughly 40 years. Former treatment meant radiotherapy, temozolomide, or both; the majority had gotten both.

Assay: immunoSEQ multiplex PCR; the TCRdb copy retains only in-frame clones and omits some. Of roughly 11,000 clones in the sample, around 86% are singletons; the top ten hold roughly 6%. CDR3 length equals 13 residues. Germline V lookup: CDR1 SGHDT, CDR2 YYEEEE. The V gene lost 1 base and the J gene lost 2 bases, with 6 bases spanning the gap. As regards this clone: Its antigen is still unknown.

The time point: week 5, during vaccination. What each vaccine dose contained was 300 ug of mutant IDH1 20-mer peptide, accompanied by topical imiquimod. The V gene is TRBV5-6, the J gene TRBJ1-2; D is unresolved. This TCR was sampled from a woman aged 40 to 50 with glioma. Some clones in this sample may be carry-over from other donors' samples. Sequences were derived from PBMCs, sampled from a glioma patient whose treatment included an IDH1 peptide vaccine. The CDR3: CASSLPGNYGYTF. DNA for the CDR3: TGTGCCAGCAGCTTGCCGGGCAACTATGGCTACACCTTC.